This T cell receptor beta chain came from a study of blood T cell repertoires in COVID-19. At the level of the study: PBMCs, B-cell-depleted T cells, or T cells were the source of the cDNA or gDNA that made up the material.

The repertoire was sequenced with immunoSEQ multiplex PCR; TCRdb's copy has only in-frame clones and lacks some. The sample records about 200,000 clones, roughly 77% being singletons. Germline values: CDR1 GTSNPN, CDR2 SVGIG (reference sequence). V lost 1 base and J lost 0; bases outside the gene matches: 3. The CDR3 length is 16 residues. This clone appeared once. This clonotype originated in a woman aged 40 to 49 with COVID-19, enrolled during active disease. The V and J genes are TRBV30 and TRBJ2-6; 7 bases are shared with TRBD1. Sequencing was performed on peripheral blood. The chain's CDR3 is CAWSATGISGANVLTF. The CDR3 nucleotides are TGTGCCTGGAGTGCGACAGGGATCTCTGGGGCCAACGTCCTGACTTTC.